The 12 T cell receptor beta chains given below trace back to one sample, sequenced in a study of shared clonotypes between healthy human individuals. Sequencing was performed with immunoSEQ multiplex PCR; in TCRdb, only in-frame clones are kept and a portion is missing. The sample lists about 490,000 clones; roughly 80% were seen once. The sample comprised PBMCs. The receptor source for this set is a woman aged 40-49 years in good health. Some clones in this sample may be carry-over from other donors' samples.

The genes are TRBV5-5 and TRBJ2-3, with D possibly matching TRBD2 (5 bases). V was shortened by 5 bases and J by 6 bases, with 19 bases between the two germline ends. CDR3 length: 15 amino acids. The germline CDR1 and CDR2 sequences are SGHKS and YYEKEE (reference sequence). The CDR3 sequence: CASRSKSGLGDTQYF. CDR3 DNA: TGTGCCAGCAGATCTAAAAGCGGCTTGGGGGATACGCAGTATTTT.

V usage is TRBV28 and J usage is TRBJ2-7; TRBD2 aligns across 10 bases. The V gene's germline CDR1 is MDHEN and CDR2 SYDVKM. The CDR3 has 15 amino acids. The junction had 16 bases not matched to a gene; V was cut back by 8 bases and J by 9 bases. This CDR3 is CASFSGGLAGVGQYF. The CDR3 DNA reads as TGTGCCAGCTTCTCAGGAGGGCTAGCGGGAGTTGGGCAGTACTTC. The full variable domain, in which reference TRBV28 and TRBJ2-7 provide the parts outside the CDR3, is DVKVTQSSRYLVKRTGEKVFLECVQDMDHENMFWYRQDPGLGLRLIYFSYDVKMKEKGDIPEGYSVSREKKERFSLILESASTNQTSMYLCASFSGGLAGVGQYFGPGTRLTVT.

This clone occurred many times. The chain uses TRBV6-6 and TRBJ2-7; 13 bases align to TRBD2. Germline CDR1 and CDR2: MNHNY and SVGAGI (reference sequence). V was clipped by 6 bases and J by 4 bases; unmatched bases: 3. The CDR3 runs 14 residues. The CDR3 here is CASRWTSGRYEQYF. Here the CDR3 DNA reads TGTGCCAGCAGGTGGACTAGCGGGAGATACGAGCAGTACTTC.

The chain recombines TRBV9 with TRBJ2-1, with 8 bases lining up with TRBD2. The germline V gene encodes CDR1 SGDLS and CDR2 YYNGEE. CDR3 size: 17 residues. The V gene end was trimmed by 4 bases and the J gene end by 0 bases; junction bases not matched to a gene: 9. CDR3 DNA sequence: TGTGCCAGCAGCCCCCAAAGCGGGAGAAGCTCCTACAATGAGCAGTTCTTC. This gives the protein CASSPQSGRSSYNEQFF.

The chain recombines TRBV5-1 with TRBJ2-7; 11 bases line up with TRBD2. J lost 0 bases, V lost 3 bases, and 11 bases had no gene match. Germline-derived CDR1 and CDR2 are SGHRS and YFSETQ. This CDR3 region has 18 residues. CDR3 protein: CASSSGLAVTYFSYEQYF. The CDR3 coding sequence is TGCGCCAGCAGCTCGGGACTAGCGGTTACCTACTTCTCCTACGAGCAGTACTTC. The whole variable domain, remainder taken from reference TRBV5-1 and TRBJ2-7, is KAGVTQTPRYLIKTRGQQVTLSCSPISGHRSVSWYQQTPGQGLQFLFEYFSETQRNKGNFPGRFSGRQFSNSRSEMNVSTLELGDSALYLCASSSGLAVTYFSYEQYFGPGTRLTVT.

The J gene is TRBJ2-2, the V gene TRBV6-4, with TRBD1 identical over 8 bases. The trim removed 6 bases at V and 1 base at J, leaving 7 bases unmatched. CDR3 size: 16 residues. CDR1 is MRHNA and CDR2 is SNTAGT in the germline V gene. The CDR3 loop reads CASSADDRGNTGELFF. The DNA for the CDR3 is TGTGCCAGCAGCGCTGACGACAGGGGGAACACCGGGGAGCTGTTTTTT.

The J gene is TRBJ2-2, the V gene TRBV19; D remains ambiguous. This CDR3 has 16 residues. Trimming removed 3 bases at V and 6 bases at J, with 17 bases between. Germline values: CDR1 LNHDA, CDR2 SQIVND (reference sequence). The CDR3 DNA sequence: TGTGCCAGTAGTATCCCAAGGAAAGTCTTTTCCGGGGAGCTGTTTTTT. Amino acid sequence: CASSIPRKVFSGELFF. Full variable domain (rest looked up from reference TRBV19 and TRBJ2-2): DGGITQSPKYLFRKEGQNVTLSCEQNLNHDAMYWYRQDPGQGLRLIYYSQIVNDFQKGDIAEGYSVSREKKESFPLTVTSAQKNPTAFYLCASSIPRKVFSGELFFGEGSRLTVL.

The rearrangement uses TRBV20-1 and TRBJ2-1, with D tentatively TRBD2 (5 bases). Germline V gene data show CDR1 as DFQATT and CDR2 as SNEGSKA (reference sequence). This CDR3 region has 11 residues. The V end lost 6 bases, the J end lost 8 bases, and 11 bases lay between the germline ends. Here the CDR3 reads CSAFWRDEQFF. The CDR3 nucleotides are TGCAGTGCATTTTGGCGGGATGAGCAGTTCTTC.

V is TRBV9 and J is TRBJ2-2; the D gene is possibly TRBD2 (7 bases). The CDR3 totals 16 residues. The V end lost 4 bases, the J end lost 0 bases, and 13 bases lay between the germline ends. CDR1 is SGDLS and CDR2 is YYNGEE in the germline V gene. CDR3 bases: TGTGCCAGCAGCAAGGGGGACTACCCGAACACCGGGGAGCTGTTTTTT. Translation gives CASSKGDYPNTGELFF.

The CDR3 sequence is CATFEGQGDTQYF. CDR3 DNA: TGTGCCACCTTCGAGGGGCAGGGAGATACGCAGTATTTT. This chain uses TRBV7-6 with TRBJ2-3, with D possibly called TRBD1 or TRBD2 (5 bases each). The V gene's germline CDR1 is SGHVS and CDR2 FNYEAQ. The CDR3 contains 13 residues. Trimming shortened V by 10 bases and J by 5 bases, and 16 bases separated the two germline ends. The full variable domain, its missing parts supplied by reference TRBV7-6 and TRBJ2-3, is GAGVSQSPRYKVTKRGQDVALRCDPISGHVSLYWYRQALGQGPEFLTYFNYEAQQDKSGLPNDRFSAERPEGSISTLTIQRTEQRDSAMYRCATFEGQGDTQYFGPGTRLTVL.

The rearrangement links TRBV28 to TRBJ2-7, with 12 bases fitting TRBD2. J lost 2 bases, V lost 4 bases, and 3 bases had no gene match. Germline assignment: CDR1 MDHEN and CDR2 SYDVKM. CDR3 length: 15 amino acids. The CDR3 DNA follows: TGTGCCAGCAGTTCATGGACTAGCGGGACCTACGAGCAGTACTTC. Translating gives CASSSWTSGTYEQYF.

This clone appeared a single time. The identical CDR3 is also encoded by other nucleotide sequences in the sample. V and J are TRBV5-1 and TRBJ2-3; 7 positions match TRBD1. CDR1 SGHRS and CDR2 YFSETQ come from the germline V gene. Trimming took 4 bases from V and 1 from J; bases not matched to a gene: 3. The CDR3 has 14 residues. As DNA, the CDR3 is TGCGCCAGCAGCATCGACAGGGGCACAGATACGCAGTATTTT. This gives the protein CASSIDRGTDTQYF.